Listed below are T cell receptor beta chains from one sample, sequenced in a study of blood T cell repertoires in COVID-19. Generated by immunoSEQ multiplex PCR, the TCRdb table keeps only in-frame clones and is missing some. The sample carries over 200,000 clones, about nine tenths recorded once. Input material: peripheral blood. The receptors were sampled from a man aged 30 to 45 with COVID-19, enrolled during active disease. The CDR3 runs from the conserved cysteine through the conserved F or W. D genes are given only for firm matches. Size is stated for part of the rows, as once, few or many counts, or as a class when the clone is expanded.

D,size,V,J,DNA,CDR3
TRBD1,NA,TRBV4-3,TRBJ2-1,TGCGCCAGCAGCCAGGTAGACAGGGGGAATGAGCAGTTCTTC,CASSQVDRGNEQFF
NA,NA,TRBV6-1,TRBJ1-2,TGTGCCAGCAGTGATCGGGGGGACTATGGCTACACCTTC,CASSDRGDYGYTF
TRBD1,NA,TRBV15,TRBJ1-5,TGTGCCACAAGGACAGGGGGCCTCAATCAGCCCCAGCATTTT,CATRTGGLNQPQHF
NA,NA,TRBV11-2,TRBJ1-2,TGTGCCAGCAGCTTAGAAGCGGCGGGCGGCTACACCTTC,CASSLEAAGGYTF
NA,NA,TRBV7-2,TRBJ2-2,TGTGCCAGCAGCTTTAGGACGGGGAAGTCGAACACCGGGGAGCTGTTTTTT,CASSFRTGKSNTGELFF
NA,NA,TRBV3-1/TRBV3-2,TRBJ1-1,TGTGCCAGCAGCCTAGCCCTGGGCGGGGCTGAAGCTTTCTTT,CASSLALGGAEAFF
TRBD2,once,TRBV6-4,TRBJ2-1,TGTGCCAGCAGGGGGGGACTAGCGGGGCCCGGCGCATACAATGAGCAGTTCTTC,CASRGGLAGPGAYNEQFF
NA,once,TRBV2,TRBJ1-4,TGTGCCAGCTTGGGGGCAGGGGTGAAACTGTTTTTT,CASLGAGVKLFF
NA,NA,TRBV4-1,TRBJ2-7,TGCGCCAGCAGCCAAGATTTGGAGGCAAGCTCCTACGAGCAGTACTTC,CASSQDLEASSYEQYF
TRBD2,NA,TRBV19,TRBJ2-5,TGTGCCAGTAGTATAGCCGTCCCCCTAGCGGGAGGGCCACAAGAGACCCAGTACTTC,CASSIAVPLAGGPQETQYF
TRBD1,once,TRBV7-7,TRBJ1-5,TGTGCCAGCAGCCCTAGTGGGTGTGGGACAGGGGCGCCGGAGGGCAATCAGCCCCAGCATTTT,CASSPSGCGTGAPEGNQPQHF
NA,once,TRBV10-3,TRBJ2-7,TGTGCCATCAGTAGCGGTCCCCCAGGATCTGAGCAGTACTTC,CAISSGPPGSEQYF
NA,NA,TRBV9,TRBJ2-3,TGTGCCAGCAGCGTGGGACTCGCCTCAGATACGCAGTATTTT,CASSVGLASDTQYF
NA,NA,TRBV10-3,TRBJ1-1,TGTGCCACCAAGGATCCGAAAGGGGGAAGGGCTGAAGCTTTCTTT,CATKDPKGGRAEAFF
NA,NA,TRBV24-1,TRBJ1-5,TGTGCCACCAGTGATTTGCATTCGCTAGGGGATAATCAGCCCCAGCATTTT,CATSDLHSLGDNQPQHF
NA,NA,TRBV27,TRBJ2-5,TGTGCCAGCAGTTTTGAGCCTGAAGAGACCCAGTACTTC,CASSFEPEETQYF
TRBD2,NA,TRBV11-2,TRBJ2-1,TGTGCCAGCAGCTTAGGATTGTTTGGGACTAGGTACAATGAGCAGTTCTTC,CASSLGLFGTRYNEQFF
NA,NA,TRBV4-1,TRBJ2-1,TGCGCCAGCAGCCAAGATCCGGGACTTCTATACAATGAGCAGTTCTTC,CASSQDPGLLYNEQFF
TRBD1,NA,TRBV28,TRBJ1-5,TGTGCCAGCAGTTTACCGGGGGTCAGGGGGCAGCCCCAGCATTTT,CASSLPGVRGQPQHF
NA,NA,TRBV5-1,TRBJ1-2,TGCGCCAGCAGCTTGGATCACAATGGCTACACCTTC,CASSLDHNGYTF
TRBD1,NA,TRBV19,TRBJ1-1,TGTGCCACCAAGGGGACAGGGAGCGAGAACACTGAAGCTTTCTTT,CATKGTGSENTEAFF
TRBD1,NA,TRBV11-2,TRBJ2-7,TGTGCCAGCAGAATAACGGGACAGGGTAGACACGAGCAGTACTTC,CASRITGQGRHEQYF
NA,NA,TRBV7-9,TRBJ1-1,TGTGCCAGCAGCTTAGGGGCAGGGACTTTAAACACTGAAGCTTTCTTT,CASSLGAGTLNTEAFF
NA,NA,TRBV15,TRBJ2-7,TGTGCCACCAGCAGAGGTAGCGACGAGCAGTACTTC,CATSRGSDEQYF
NA,NA,TRBV19,TRBJ1-5,TGTGCCAGTGTCGACCAGGGCAATCAGCCCCAGCATTTT,CASVDQGNQPQHF
NA,NA,TRBV28,TRBJ1-2,TGTGCCAGCCGTCCCGCAGGGCAGGGCTACACCTTC,CASRPAGQGYTF
NA,NA,TRBV27,TRBJ2-3,TGTGCCAGCAGTCCGGGGGTCTCCCAGAATACGCAGTATTTT,CASSPGVSQNTQYF
NA,NA,TRBV29-1,TRBJ1-1,TGCAGCGTTAATATAGTGAACACTGAAGCTTTCTTT,CSVNIVNTEAFF
TRBD1,NA,TRBV10-3,TRBJ2-3,TGTGCCATCAGCCGGACAGGGGAGGAAGATACGCAGTATTTT,CAISRTGEEDTQYF
TRBD2,NA,TRBV6-2/TRBV6-3,TRBJ2-5,TGTGCCAGCAGTTCCGTAGCGGGAGGCATACAGACCCAGTACTTC,CASSSVAGGIQTQYF
NA,NA,TRBV7-2,TRBJ2-3,TGTGCCAGCAGCTCGCCAACTAGTTCGTTAGATACGCAGTATTTT,CASSSPTSSLDTQYF
TRBD1,once,TRBV7-9,TRBJ1-2,TGTGCCAGCAGCTTAGCGCCCGGGGACAGCTCCTACTTC,CASSLAPGDSSYF
TRBD1,NA,TRBV5-1,TRBJ1-2,TGCGCCAGCAGCCAGGGGCCCGGGACAGGGAAAGAAGGCTACACCTTC,CASSQGPGTGKEGYTF
NA,NA,TRBV3-1/TRBV3-2,TRBJ1-1,TGTGCCAGCAGCCCCTTCCGGGGAGTAAACACTGAAGCTTTCTTT,CASSPFRGVNTEAFF
NA,NA,TRBV12-5,TRBJ1-2,TGTGCTAGTGGTTCCTCATATTCGACAGAAAGGAACTATGGCTACACCTTC,CASGSSYSTERNYGYTF
TRBD2,NA,TRBV5-1,TRBJ2-1,TGCGCCAGCAGTGTTAGCGGGAGCAACTACAATGAGCAGTTCTTC,CASSVSGSNYNEQFF
NA,NA,TRBV9,TRBJ1-2,TGTGCCAGCAGCCCGTGGACAGAGCTAAACTATGGCTACACCTTC,CASSPWTELNYGYTF
NA,once,TRBV7-3,TRBJ2-7,TGTGCCAGCAGCTTATCAGAAACCCTTGAGCAGTACTTC,CASSLSETLEQYF
TRBD2,NA,TRBV28,TRBJ2-7,TGTGCCAGCAGTTTATCGGGGGGGGTTTCCTACGAGCAGTACTTC,CASSLSGGVSYEQYF
TRBD1,NA,TRBV4-1,TRBJ2-2,TGCGCCAGCAGCCAGAACTTACAGGGGGATGGCACCGGGGAGCTGTTTTTT,CASSQNLQGDGTGELFF
NA,NA,TRBV30,TRBJ1-2,TGTGCCTGGAGTCAGGGAACTTCTAACTATGGCTACACCTTC,CAWSQGTSNYGYTF
NA,NA,TRBV19,TRBJ1-5,TGTGCCAGTAGTACCAACCGGGAGGGGGGCGATCAGCCCCAGCATTTT,CASSTNREGGDQPQHF
NA,NA,TRBV2,TRBJ2-5,TGTGCCAGCAGTGAAAGAAGGGGGACCCAAGAGACCCAGTACTTC,CASSERRGTQETQYF
TRBD2,NA,TRBV2,TRBJ2-3,TGTGCCAGCAGTGCGGGACTAGCGGGGGTGGCTGATACGCAGTATTTT,CASSAGLAGVADTQYF
TRBD1,NA,TRBV19,TRBJ1-2,TGTGCCAGTACCCACGACAGGGGGCAAGTATATGGCTACACCTTC,CASTHDRGQVYGYTF
NA,NA,TRBV4-2,TRBJ1-2,TGTGCCAGCAGCCAAGACGCAGGGGCAGATGGCTACACCTTC,CASSQDAGADGYTF
NA,NA,TRBV5-4,TRBJ1-6,TGTGCCAGCAGCTTGTCTCAGGGGAACTATAATTCACCCCTCCACTTT,CASSLSQGNYNSPLHF
NA,few,TRBV4-1,TRBJ2-7,TGCGCCAGCAGCCAAGATATAACATCTGGCTCCGTCGAGCAGTACTTC,CASSQDITSGSVEQYF
TRBD1,NA,TRBV11-2,TRBJ1-5,TGTGCCAGCAGCTTAGGGACCAGGGGACAGGGGATGGGTCAGCCCCAGCATTTT,CASSLGTRGQGMGQPQHF
NA,NA,TRBV28,TRBJ1-2,TGTGCCAGCAGCCGAGCGGGGTCTTCGTATGGCTACACCTTC,CASSRAGSSYGYTF
NA,NA,TRBV12-3/TRBV12-4,TRBJ1-2,TGTGCCAGCAGTTCGCGAAGTGGCTACACCTTC,CASSSRSGYTF
TRBD2,once,TRBV5-1,TRBJ2-1,TGCGCCAGCAGCACGACTAGCGTGATCGGTGGTGAGCAGTTCTTC,CASSTTSVIGGEQFF
NA,once,TRBV6-6,TRBJ1-2,TGTGCCAGCAGTCCCACCGACAGGCCATTACCCTATGGCTACACCTTC,CASSPTDRPLPYGYTF